Each of the 8 T cell receptor beta chains below was sequenced from the same sample in a study of identical twins. TCRdb re-called the 5' RACE reads through MiXCR, storing one row per CDR3 protein. The data show about 570,000 distinct CDR3 sequences, over 8.5% seen once. The same data also contributed to another study, on yellow fever vaccine responses in identical twins.

The source material was PBMCs. The receptors stem from a woman aged 18-30 years in good health.

In this sample, this clonotype turned up a few times. V is TRBV20-1 and J is TRBJ2-4; the match to TRBD1 covers 8 bases. The germline gives CDR1 DFQATT, CDR2 SNEGSKA (reference sequence). V trimming: 1 base; J trimming: 5 bases; junction bases outside the gene matches: 10. The CDR3 runs to 16 residues. The CDR3 reads CSARAGTGIYQNIQYF. CDR3 nucleotides: TGCAGTGCTAGAGCAGGGACAGGAATTTACCAAAACATTCAGTACTTC.

This clonotype was found many times. V is TRBV27 and J is TRBJ2-1, with 9 bases lining up with TRBD2. This CDR3 spans 14 amino acids. Germline V gene lookup returns CDR1 MNHEY and CDR2 SMNVEV (reference sequence). Germline trimming cut 7 bases from V and 4 bases from J; bases unmatched to any gene: 5. The CDR3 loop is CASNLAGEYNEQFF. The CDR3 DNA reads as TGTGCCAGCAACTTAGCGGGGGAGTACAATGAGCAGTTCTTC.

The chain is built from TRBV13 and TRBJ2-1; 7 nucleotides agree with TRBD2. The V segment lost 5 bases and the J segment 0 bases; nucleotides outside the gene matches: 25. CDR3 length: 22 residues. The germline CDR1 and CDR2 sequences are PRHDT and FYEKMQ (reference sequence). The CDR3 protein is CASSVRGRGRDRVTSSYNEQFF. Written as DNA, the CDR3 is TGTGCCAGCAGCGTTAGGGGTAGAGGGAGGGACCGGGTTACTAGCTCCTACAATGAGCAGTTCTTC.

This sequence joins TRBV7-9 and TRBJ2-7, with TRBD1 identical over 7 bases. V gave up 4 bases and J gave up 3 bases; unmatched junction bases: 9. The length of the CDR3 is 15 residues. In germline, CDR1 is SEHNR, CDR2 FQNEAQ (reference sequence). This CDR3 reads CASSSEFTGDYEQYF. CDR3 coding DNA: TGTGCCAGCAGCTCGGAGTTCACAGGGGACTACGAGCAGTACTTC.

The sample holds many counts of this clonotype. The chain combines TRBV10-3 with TRBJ2-3; D not certain. The germline V gene encodes CDR1 ENHRY and CDR2 SYGVKD. Trimming shortened V by 5 bases and J by 4 bases, and 4 bases separated the two germline ends. The CDR3 is 11 residues long. The CDR3 DNA reads as TGTGCCATCAGTCGGGCAGATACGCAGTATTTT. This gives the protein CAISRADTQYF.

The chain recombines TRBV18 with TRBJ2-2; D not certain. V was clipped by 0 bases and J by 4 bases, with 9 bases between them. The germline gives CDR1 KGHSH, CDR2 LQKENI. The CDR3 has 15 residues. The CDR3 loop reads CASSPPSRATGELFF. DNA of the CDR3: TGTGCCAGCTCACCACCTTCTAGGGCCACCGGGGAGCTGTTTTTT.

Ten or more counts support this clonotype. The CDR3 coding sequence is TGTGCCAGCAAGGTGGGGACAAACACCGGGGAGCTGTTTTTT. Translated, it gives CASKVGTNTGELFF. J is TRBJ2-2 and V is TRBV9, with D possibly being TRBD1 (6 bases). Germline loops: CDR1 SGDLS, CDR2 YYNGEE. The V and J ends lost 6 bases and 2 bases respectively, with 11 bases between them. The CDR3 totals 14 residues.

The rearrangement uses TRBV2 and TRBJ1-1; tentatively, D is TRBD1 (6 bases). Germline-derived CDR1 and CDR2 are SNHLY and FYNNEI. Trimming stripped 7 bases from V and 0 bases from J, with 12 bases between. The CDR3 covers 14 residues. CDR3 bases: TGTGCCAGCACCCCGAGGGGGTTGAACACTGAAGCTTTCTTT. Translated: CASTPRGLNTEAFF.